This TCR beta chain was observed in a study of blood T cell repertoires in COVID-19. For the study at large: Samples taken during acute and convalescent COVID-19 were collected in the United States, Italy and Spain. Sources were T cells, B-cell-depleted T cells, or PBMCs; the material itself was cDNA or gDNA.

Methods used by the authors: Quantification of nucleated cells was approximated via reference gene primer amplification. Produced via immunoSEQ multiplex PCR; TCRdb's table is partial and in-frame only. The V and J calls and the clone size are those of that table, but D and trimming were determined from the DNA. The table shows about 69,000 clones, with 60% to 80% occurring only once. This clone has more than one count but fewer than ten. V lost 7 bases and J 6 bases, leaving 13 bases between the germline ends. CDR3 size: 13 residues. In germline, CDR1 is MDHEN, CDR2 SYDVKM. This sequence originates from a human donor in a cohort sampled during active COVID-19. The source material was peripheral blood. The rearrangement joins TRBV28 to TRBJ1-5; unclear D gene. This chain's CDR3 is CASTSTSGQPQHF. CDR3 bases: TGTGCCAGCACCTCGACCTCAGGTCAGCCCCAGCATTTT.